The entry below gives a single TCR beta chain sequence along with its context. This sample stems from a study of blood T cells in healthy people across ages. CDR1 and CDR2 (germline): DFQATT, SNEGSKA (reference sequence). This CDR3 has 14 amino acids. Trimming removed 1 base from V and 6 bases from J, with 15 bases in between. Next came a second PCR, run for roughly 6 to 11 cycles, which used a sample-barcoded 5' primer along with a J-beta primer mix. TCRdb called the 5' RACE reads again in MiXCR, with one record for every CDR3 protein. Of more than 500,000 distinct CDR3 sequences listed, approximately 26% are singletons. These sequences were also reported in another study, on T cells of mothers and their children.

The sequencing sample was made of blood. This receptor was obtained from a boy aged 2-9 years in good health. The chain uses TRBV20-1 and TRBJ1-2; TRBD1 might be the D (5 bases). This chain's CDR3 is CSARVVRVVNGYTF. For the CDR3, the DNA is TGCAGTGCTAGAGTAGTCAGGGTTGTGAATGGCTACACCTTC.